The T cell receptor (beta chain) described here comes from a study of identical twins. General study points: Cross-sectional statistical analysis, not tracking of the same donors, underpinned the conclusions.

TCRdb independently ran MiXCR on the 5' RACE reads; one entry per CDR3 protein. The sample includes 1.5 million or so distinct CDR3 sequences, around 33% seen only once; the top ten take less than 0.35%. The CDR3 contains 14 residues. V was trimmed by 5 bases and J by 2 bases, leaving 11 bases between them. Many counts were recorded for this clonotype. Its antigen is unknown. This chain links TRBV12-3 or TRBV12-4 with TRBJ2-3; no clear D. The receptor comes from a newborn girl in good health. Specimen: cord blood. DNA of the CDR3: TGTGCCAGCAGTCCACAATCTGCCACAGATACGCAGTATTTT. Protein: CASSPQSATDTQYF.